The sequence of this T cell receptor beta chain was determined in a study of T-cell memory formation after mild COVID-19. Across the study: Largely, TCR clusters stayed within a single donor. General study findings and limits: Clones shrinking from day 15 to 85 showed even CD4/CD8 mixes; later expanders tilted CD4+. Prior to infection, memory already included some responding clones, suggesting cross-reactive memory joined.

This clonotype appeared a few times. Its specificity is not known. 5'RACE, which relied on constant-segment primers, yielded TCR alpha and TCR beta cDNA libraries carrying sample barcodes and UMIs. TCRdb reanalysed the 5' RACE reads using MiXCR and keeps one entry per CDR3 protein. The table lists roughly 190,000 distinct CDR3 sequences, about 18% of them singletons. The germline V gene encodes CDR1 SGHAT and CDR2 FQDESV (reference sequence). V lost 4 bases, J lost 4 bases, and 13 bases lay in between. The length of the CDR3 is 14 residues. The chain couples TRBV11-1 to TRBJ1-1; weak D call: TRBD1 (6 bases). The clonotype was recovered from an adult woman who had mild COVID-19 (a few samples of this study predate the infection). Cell type and time point are not known. Sequenced input: PBMCs or a T cell subset sorted from them (not recorded which). The CDR3 region is CASSSNRGGTEAFF. The CDR3 DNA follows: TGTGCCAGCAGCTCCAACAGAGGGGGCACTGAAGCTTTCTTT.